Listed below are T cell receptor beta chains from one sample, sequenced in a study of control samples from healthy donors and cancer patients. The table came from immunoSEQ multiplex PCR; TCRdb's copy has only in-frame clones and leaves some out. The repertoire consists of some 130,000 clones, with 80% to 95% occurring once and the leading ten covering 2% to 2.5%. The source material was blood. The receptors were sampled from a man aged 18 to 35 in good health. Each CDR3 is given with its conserved first and last residue. The D gene is left open where the match is weak. Size is stated for part of the rows, as once, few or many counts, or as a class when the clone is expanded.

cdr3_nt	cdr3_aa	clone_size	j_call	d_call	v_call
TGTGCCAGCGACGGGGGCTCCTATAATTCACCCCTCCACTTT	CASDGGSYNSPLHF	-	TRBJ1-6	-	TRBV2
TGTGCCAGCAGCTCATATATGATTGGGGGAGACTATGGCTACACCTTC	CASSSYMIGGDYGYTF	-	TRBJ1-2	-	TRBV7-2
TGTGCCAGTAGTGCACAGGGGGGAGACGCTGAAGCTTTCTTT	CASSAQGGDAEAFF	-	TRBJ1-1	TRBD1	TRBV19
TGTGCCAGCAGTGATCTTCGTGCGGAAAAAGAAAACACCGGGGAGCTGTTTTTT	CASSDLRAEKENTGELFF	-	TRBJ2-2	-	TRBV6-4
TGCGCCAGCAGCTTGTCCCCGGGGGGTAACTATGGCTACACCTTC	CASSLSPGGNYGYTF	few	TRBJ1-2	-	TRBV5-1
TGTGCCTGGAGTGTCGATACCTTCAGCTCTGGGGCCAACGTCCTGACTTTC	CAWSVDTFSSGANVLTF	-	TRBJ2-6	-	TRBV30
TGTGCCAGTAGTACGGGACAGGGGGGGTACGAGCAGTACTTC	CASSTGQGGYEQYF	once	TRBJ2-7	TRBD1	TRBV19
TGTGCCACCCTCTCCCCCCAGGGCGCAGATACGCAGTATTTT	CATLSPQGADTQYF	-	TRBJ2-3	-	TRBV28
TGTGCCAGCAGCTTGCAGGGGCGATTTGCGCCCCAGCATTTT	CASSLQGRFAPQHF	-	TRBJ1-5	-	TRBV11-2
TGTGCCAGCAGCTCCACCCAGGGAGGGGAGACCCAGTACTTC	CASSSTQGGETQYF	-	TRBJ2-5	TRBD2	TRBV11-2
TGTGCCAGCAGCTTAGGAAGCTCCTACAATGAGCAGTTCTTC	CASSLGSSYNEQFF	once	TRBJ2-1	-	TRBV7-2
TGTGCCAGCAGCGTCAATAGCGGGAGGGGCGATACGCAGTATTTT	CASSVNSGRGDTQYF	-	TRBJ2-3	TRBD2	TRBV7-6
TGTGCCAGCAGTTCCAGGGCCGGGTTTTATCAGCCCCAGCATTTT	CASSSRAGFYQPQHF	-	TRBJ1-5	-	TRBV28
TGTGCCAGCAGCCAAGCGACAGGGGACGGACAGCCCCAGCATTTT	CASSQATGDGQPQHF	-	TRBJ1-5	TRBD1	TRBV5-5
TGTGCCAGCAGTGAAGCGGATATGGTGCCCTTGACTTTC	CASSEADMVPLTF	-	TRBJ2-6	-	TRBV6-1
TGTGCCAGTAGTACCGACAGGGCTAACTATGGCTACACCTTC	CASSTDRANYGYTF	once	TRBJ1-2	TRBD1	TRBV19
TGTGCCAGCAGCCAAGAACAGTTCTCTGGAAACACCATATATTTT	CASSQEQFSGNTIYF	-	TRBJ1-3	-	TRBV3-1/TRBV3-2
TGTGCTAGCAGCCTTCGTCCCAACACTGAAGCTTTCTTT	CASSLRPNTEAFF	-	TRBJ1-1	-	TRBV7-7
TGTGCCAGCAGTTACGGAGGGGGAGGCAATCAGCCCCAGCATTTT	CASSYGGGGNQPQHF	-	TRBJ1-5	-	TRBV6-2/TRBV6-3
TGTGCCAGCAGTCCCCCTGCCCGCCTAGCGACCACAGATACGCAGTATTTT	CASSPPARLATTDTQYF	-	TRBJ2-3	-	TRBV7-9
TGTGCCAGCAGCTCCAACTGGGTTGATCAGCCCCAGCATTTT	CASSSNWVDQPQHF	-	TRBJ1-5	-	TRBV7-8
TGTGCCAGCAGTTACAAAACAGGGGGATCCTACGAGCAGTACTTC	CASSYKTGGSYEQYF	-	TRBJ2-7	TRBD1	TRBV6-2/TRBV6-3
TGTGCCAGCGTGTCTGCCCGGGAGCAGTTCTTC	CASVSAREQFF	-	TRBJ2-1	-	TRBV5-4
TGTGCCAGTGGACCTCCCCGAGGAGGCGACGAGCAGTACTTC	CASGPPRGGDEQYF	-	TRBJ2-7	-	TRBV4-2
TGTGCCTGGAGTGTACATGGGAATCAGCCCCAGCATTTT	CAWSVHGNQPQHF	-	TRBJ1-5	-	TRBV30
TGTGCCAGCGGGGACAGGGTCTACGAGCAGTACTTC	CASGDRVYEQYF	-	TRBJ2-7	TRBD1	TRBV28
TGTGCCAGCAGCTTAAAAGGAGTTCACGAGCAGTTCTTC	CASSLKGVHEQFF	-	TRBJ2-1	-	TRBV7-2
TGTGCCAGCAGTTCCGGGACAGGAGCTGGGGAAAAACTGTTTTTT	CASSSGTGAGEKLFF	-	TRBJ1-4	TRBD1	TRBV6-6
TGTGCCAGCAGCGACCTAGTCAGTGAGCAGTTCTTC	CASSDLVSEQFF	few	TRBJ2-1	-	TRBV5-4
TGTGCCAGTAGTATAGGGGGGACGGGTGAGCAGTTCTTC	CASSIGGTGEQFF	-	TRBJ2-1	-	TRBV19
TGTGCCAGCAGTCTCTGGAACACTGAAGCTTTCTTT	CASSLWNTEAFF	once	TRBJ1-1	-	TRBV6-5
TGCGCCAGCAGCGCGAGCTACGAGCAGTACTTC	CASSASYEQYF	-	TRBJ2-7	-	TRBV5-1
TGCAGCGTCTTACGGATCATGAACACTGAAGCTTTCTTT	CSVLRIMNTEAFF	once	TRBJ1-1	-	TRBV29-1
TGTGCCAGCAGCTTACGAGCGGGAGTGGCGACAGATACGCAGTATTTT	CASSLRAGVATDTQYF	-	TRBJ2-3	TRBD2	TRBV7-9
TGTGCCAGCAGCTTAAGCGGGGGTGAACCCTCCTACGAGCAGTACTTC	CASSLSGGEPSYEQYF	-	TRBJ2-7	TRBD2	TRBV11-2
TGTGCCAGCAGCCAGACGGGGAGGGCCAGGAGAAACATTCAGTACTTC	CASSQTGRARRNIQYF	-	TRBJ2-4	TRBD2	TRBV5-8
TGTGCCAGCAGGGAAGGGTTCCAAGAGACCCAGTACTTC	CASREGFQETQYF	-	TRBJ2-5	-	TRBV7-2
TGCGCCAGCAGCCAAGATCCAGTCAATACGCAGTATTTT	CASSQDPVNTQYF	-	TRBJ2-3	-	TRBV4-1
TGTGCCAGCAGCCGTTGGGACAGAGACAACTATGGCTACACCTTC	CASSRWDRDNYGYTF	-	TRBJ1-2	TRBD1	TRBV16
TGTGCCACCAGCAGAGATTTCAGACAGAACTCTGGAAACACCATATATTTT	CATSRDFRQNSGNTIYF	-	TRBJ1-3	-	TRBV15
TGTGCCAGCACCAGAGGTACGGACGGCTACACCTTC	CASTRGTDGYTF	-	TRBJ1-2	-	TRBV6-6
TGTGCCAGCAGTTTGACAGGGGAAGTTCAGCCCCAGCATTTT	CASSLTGEVQPQHF	-	TRBJ1-5	TRBD1	TRBV28
TGTGCCACCAGCAGGGGCACAGCTGAAGCTTTCTTT	CATSRGTAEAFF	many	TRBJ1-1	-	TRBV15
TGTGCCAGTAGTATAGATCATAAGGGCTTCGCGGGAAACACCATATATTTT	CASSIDHKGFAGNTIYF	-	TRBJ1-3	-	TRBV19
TGTGCCAGCAGATACTACGAGCAGTACTTC	CASRYYEQYF	-	TRBJ2-7	-	TRBV6-5
TGTGCCAGTAGTATCCACAGGATAACAAGGAACACCGGGGAGCTGTTTTTT	CASSIHRITRNTGELFF	-	TRBJ2-2	-	TRBV19
TGCGCCAGCAGCCCTGGGACAGGGGGCATCCAAGAGACCCAGTACTTC	CASSPGTGGIQETQYF	few	TRBJ2-5	TRBD1	TRBV5-1
TGTGCCAGTAGTATAGACGGGTCTTCGGGGAACACCATATATTTT	CASSIDGSSGNTIYF	-	TRBJ1-3	-	TRBV19
TGTGCCATCAGTCCCGACAGGGCTGGGAACACTGAAGCTTTCTTT	CAISPDRAGNTEAFF	-	TRBJ1-1	TRBD1	TRBV10-3
TGTGCCAGCAGCGACACGGGACAGGGCTATGGCTACACCTTC	CASSDTGQGYGYTF	once	TRBJ1-2	TRBD1	TRBV7-9
TGCGCCAGCAGCCCCAGGCTAGCGGGAGGTGACACAGATACGCAGTATTTT	CASSPRLAGGDTDTQYF	-	TRBJ2-3	TRBD2	TRBV5-1
TGTGCCAGCAGTTTACCCGACGGTTATGGCAATCAGCCCCAGCATTTT	CASSLPDGYGNQPQHF	-	TRBJ1-5	-	TRBV28
TGTGCCAGCAGCTACACCGGGACAGGGCGGGAGACCCAGTACTTC	CASSYTGTGRETQYF	-	TRBJ2-5	TRBD1	TRBV13
TGTGCCAGCAGTGAAGGTGAGACCGATGAGCAGTTCTTC	CASSEGETDEQFF	once	TRBJ2-1	-	TRBV6-1
TGTGCCACCAGCAGGGAACTTAAGACAGGGATCAGTGGAAACACCATATATTTT	CATSRELKTGISGNTIYF	-	TRBJ1-3	TRBD1	TRBV15
TGTGCCTGGAGTAGGGACAGGGGATTCCAAGAGACCCAGTACTTC	CAWSRDRGFQETQYF	-	TRBJ2-5	TRBD1	TRBV30
TGTGCCAGCAAAAGCGGGGGCCTCTCCTACGAGCAGTACTTC	CASKSGGLSYEQYF	-	TRBJ2-7	TRBD2	TRBV2
TGTGCCAGCAGTCCTGGGGGTCCCTACAATGAGCAGTTCTTC	CASSPGGPYNEQFF	-	TRBJ2-1	-	TRBV27
TGTGCCTGGTCGAGCGGGGGGGCCGCTGATGAGCAGTTCTTC	CAWSSGGAADEQFF	-	TRBJ2-1	TRBD2	TRBV30
TGTGCCAGCAGCCAGGCTAGCGGGAGTTTGGCAGATACGCAGTATTTT	CASSQASGSLADTQYF	-	TRBJ2-3	TRBD2	TRBV3-1/TRBV3-2